This T cell receptor beta chain emerged from a study of response to subunit inactivated influenza vaccine. There are many counts of this clonotype. No antigen is known for it. Findings and caveats of the study: Authors suggested few new T cells are recruited by each seasonal influenza vaccination.

TCRdb used MiXCR to reprocess the RT-PCR reads, holding one entry per CDR3 protein. The sample has approximately 700,000 distinct CDR3 sequences, around 14% seen once. V was cut by 1 base and J by 0 bases, with 7 bases left in between. CDR3 length equals 15 residues. CDR1 and CDR2 (germline): MGHRA, YSYEKL. The TCR sequence derives from a man aged 50 to 60 who received an inactivated influenza vaccine. The chain has TRBV4-1 and TRBJ1-3; D is unclear. The sequences come from PBMCs from blood, collected 11 to 12 days after vaccination. CDR3 nucleotide sequence: TGCGCCAGCAGCCAAGGTGTTAGCTCTGGAAACACCATATATTTT. Amino acid sequence: CASSQGVSSGNTIYF.